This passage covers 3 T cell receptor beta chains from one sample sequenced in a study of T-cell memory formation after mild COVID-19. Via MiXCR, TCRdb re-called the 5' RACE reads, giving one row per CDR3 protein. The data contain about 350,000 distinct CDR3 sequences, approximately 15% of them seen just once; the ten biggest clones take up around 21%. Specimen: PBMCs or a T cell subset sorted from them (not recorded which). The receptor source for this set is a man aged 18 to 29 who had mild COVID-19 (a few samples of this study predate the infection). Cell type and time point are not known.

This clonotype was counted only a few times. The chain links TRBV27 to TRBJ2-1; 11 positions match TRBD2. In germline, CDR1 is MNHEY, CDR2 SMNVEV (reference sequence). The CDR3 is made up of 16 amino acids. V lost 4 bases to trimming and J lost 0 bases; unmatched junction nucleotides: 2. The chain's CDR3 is CASSSGTSGSYNEQFF. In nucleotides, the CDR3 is TGTGCCAGCAGTTCCGGGACTAGCGGCTCCTACAATGAGCAGTTCTTC.

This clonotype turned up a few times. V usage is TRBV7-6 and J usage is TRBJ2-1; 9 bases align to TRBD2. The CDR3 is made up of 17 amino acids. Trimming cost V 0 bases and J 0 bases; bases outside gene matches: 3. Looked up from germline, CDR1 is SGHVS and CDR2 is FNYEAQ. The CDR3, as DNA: TGTGCCAGCAGCTTAGCGAGCGGGGGGCACTCCTACAATGAGCAGTTCTTC. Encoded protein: CASSLASGGHSYNEQFF. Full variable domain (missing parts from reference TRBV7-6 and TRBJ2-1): GAGVSQSPRYKVTKRGQDVALRCDPISGHVSLYWYRQALGQGPEFLTYFNYEAQQDKSGLPNDRFSAERPEGSISTLTIQRTEQRDSAMYRCASSLASGGHSYNEQFFGPGTRLTVL.

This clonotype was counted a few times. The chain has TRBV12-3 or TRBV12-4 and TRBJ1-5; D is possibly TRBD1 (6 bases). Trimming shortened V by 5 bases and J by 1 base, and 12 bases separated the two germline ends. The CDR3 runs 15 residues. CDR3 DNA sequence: TGTGCCAGCAGTCCGACAGGTCGAAGCAATCAGCCCCAGCATTTT. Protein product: CASSPTGRSNQPQHF.